Sequencing of this T cell receptor (beta chain) was carried out in a study of blood T cell repertoires in COVID-19. Looking at the study overall: There were acute and convalescent COVID-19 samples, and they came from the United States, Italy and Spain.

In the original analysis: From reference gene primer amplification, estimates of nucleated cell counts were derived. The table came from immunoSEQ multiplex PCR; TCRdb's copy has only in-frame clones and leaves some out. D and trimming come from the DNA, and the V and J calls and clone size come from that table. Of a few hundred thousand clones listed, 86% were seen once; the top ten hold 3.5% to 5.5%. Cohort allocation depended upon clinical history that participants reported. The CDR3 consists of 15 residues. V gave up 9 bases and J gave up 7 bases; unmatched junction bases: 17. The V gene's germline CDR1 is SGHRS and CDR2 YFSETQ.

The rearrangement joins TRBV5-1 to TRBJ2-7, with TRBD1 matching over 9 bases. Sample: PBMCs or T cells enriched from blood (not recorded which). This receptor was taken from a woman in her 30s who had been exposed to COVID-19. This CDR3 reads CATGWGQGSLEEQYF. CDR3 DNA sequence: TGCGCCACCGGATGGGGACAGGGCTCCTTGGAGGAGCAGTACTTC.